The rows below give T cell receptor beta chains drawn from one sample of a study of T cell responses to AZD1222 COVID-19 vaccine. The table came from immunoSEQ multiplex PCR; TCRdb's copy has only in-frame clones and leaves some out. There are 95,000 to 150,000 clones in the sample; 89% occur only once, and 1.5% to 1.9% lies in the top ten. The specimen comprised peripheral blood, sampled on day 0 of AZD1222 vaccination. The receptor set was obtained from an adult in good health. Both conserved end residues are part of each CDR3. A D gene is named only where the DNA matches it firmly. The size entry is marked missing in some rows and otherwise reads once, few, many or a size class.

size	D	V	J	CDR3	DNA
-	-	TRBV4-2	TRBJ2-7	CASSQERGQASYEQYF	TGTGCCAGCAGCCAAGAGAGAGGGCAGGCGTCCTACGAGCAGTACTTC
-	-	TRBV11-3	TRBJ2-3	CASTPLRGGSTDTQYF	TGTGCCAGCACCCCCCTGAGGGGCGGGAGCACAGATACGCAGTATTTT
few	-	TRBV20-1	TRBJ2-1	CSASSRDEQFF	TGCAGTGCTAGTTCACGAGATGAGCAGTTCTTC
-	-	TRBV5-1	TRBJ2-7	CASREGSTYEQYF	TGCGCCAGCAGAGAGGGCTCTACCTACGAGCAGTACTTC
few	-	TRBV11-3	TRBJ2-2	CASSYQGSSAGELFF	TGTGCCAGCAGCTACCAGGGGAGTAGTGCCGGGGAGCTGTTTTTT
-	-	TRBV6-2/TRBV6-3	TRBJ1-5	CASSFGSSNQPQHF	TGTGCCAGCAGTTTTGGCAGTAGCAATCAGCCCCAGCATTTT
-	TRBD2	TRBV9	TRBJ2-2	CASSFRETSGVYGTGELFF	TGTGCCAGCAGCTTCCGGGAGACTAGCGGGGTGTACGGCACCGGGGAGCTGTTTTTT
-	TRBD1	TRBV7-2	TRBJ1-2	CASSLLTGGGNYGYTF	TGTGCCAGCAGCCTCCTCACAGGGGGCGGTAACTATGGCTACACCTTC
few	-	TRBV27	TRBJ2-7	CASSLTNLPSGEQYF	TGTGCCAGCAGTTTGACTAACCTCCCCTCGGGCGAGCAGTACTTC
-	-	TRBV18	TRBJ2-1	CASSLYGSEEEYNEQFF	TGTGCCAGCTCACTCTATGGTTCGGAAGAAGAGTACAATGAGCAGTTCTTC
-	TRBD2	TRBV27	TRBJ2-7	CASSSGSAYEQYF	TGTGCCAGCAGTAGCGGGAGTGCCTACGAGCAGTACTTC
once	TRBD2	TRBV4-1	TRBJ2-1	CASSPTLSGREEQFF	TGCGCCAGCAGCCCAACTCTTAGCGGGAGGGAGGAGCAGTTCTTC
-	-	TRBV4-1	TRBJ2-7	CASSQDPPQTSSYEQYF	TGCGCCAGCAGCCAAGACCCCCCGCAGACAAGCTCCTACGAGCAGTACTTC